This TCR beta chain appears in the sequencing data of a study of shared clonotypes between healthy human individuals. Study details: Contributing individuals were a couple of females and a few males aged 18 to 49. A donor's plate count was three for CD4 naive and three for CD4 memory; CD8 naive had two and CD8 memory one.

Per the germline V gene, CDR1 is SNHLY and CDR2 is FYNNEI. V lost 10 bases to trimming and J lost 0 bases, with 16 bases between them. The length of the CDR3 is 15 residues. This table comes from immunoSEQ multiplex PCR, and its TCRdb copy is limited to in-frame clones, with some not included. The table includes about 2.4 million clones, 93% detected once. The sequenced material came from naive CD4+ T cells from PBMCs. Subset: CD45RA+ positively selected. This chain uses TRBV2 with TRBJ1-3, with D uncertain. This receptor was identified in a man aged 18 to 29 in good health. Some clones in this sample may be carry-over from other donors' samples. DNA for the CDR3: TGTGCCATTAAGGTCCGTCTGCGCTCTGGAAACACCATATATTTT. Protein: CAIKVRLRSGNTIYF.